This T cell receptor beta chain derives from a study of human T cells and chemical hapten exposure listed by TCRdb under 2021. Regarding the study in general: For sensitization, 2% DPC in acetone was applied to a roughly 2 cm by roughly 2 cm area of upper inner arm skin. The study tracked peripheral blood TCR repertoire changes in vivo during primary and secondary sensitization to the hapten diphenylcyclopropenone (DPC) in alopecia patients. Blood samples were taken from patients before sensitization (week 0) and at 2, 6 and about 24 weeks after DPC sensitization. The libraries were sequenced as a pool, and the TCR yield per sample differed mostly because of small variations in library volumes within the pool. For TCR sequencing, blood came from twenty-nine alopecia patients at anywhere from one to four time points (pre-sensitization, 2, 6 and 24 weeks). Patch testing was performed on the upper back with Finn chambers containing 0.01% DPC, and the patch tests were scored after 6 days according to International Contact Dermatitis Research Group standards. Weekly therapeutic DPC doses were additionally applied to the scalp of patients throughout the approximately 23-week study period. Alopecia areata with under or over 50% scalp involvement, alopecia totalis and alopecia universalis were represented in the patient cohort, which was mostly female. What the study reported, not specific to this receptor: Compared with pre-sensitization or healthy control sets, expanded TCRs formed significantly more large CDR3 similarity clusters, which is consistent with antigen-driven responses. Repeated subsampling changed both the strength of the expansion versus patch-test correlation and the threshold at which the correlation became significant. DPC sensitization did not change the number of TCRs with a frequency above 1 in 1000, and there was no evidence of changes in global repertoire structure. The number of PT1 expanded TCRs positively correlated with patch test score, significant at thresholds 8, 16 and 32 but not 4. All patients had alopecia, a presumed autoimmune disease, so their immune response might differ from that of healthy individuals.

The library was built by means of RACE. The instrument given in TCRdb is NextSeq 500. Library preparation attached unique molecular identifiers to individual cDNA molecules for quantitative, reproducible TCR counting. For every blood RNA sample, sequencing covered both the TCR alpha and TCR beta chains. In the authors' own workflow: A median of roughly 99,000 TCRs per sample was observed, with a range of roughly 23,224 to 700,000. The Decombinator software suite was used to annotate the V, J and CDR3 of the TCR reads. For the PS versus PT1 abundance plots, all samples were subsampled to the same number of TCRs (28,000). Expanded TCRs were defined as absent before sensitization and observed at least eight times at the 2-week time point. TCRdb trimmed the raw reads at Q25, called clones with MiXCR and kept productive beta chains. Each entry merges the rows of one CDR3 protein and shows their most common DNA and genes. Here the V and J calls rest on TCRdb's processing, not on the authors' analysis. The sample data list some 64,000 distinct CDR3 sequences, and more than 9.5% of these were observed just once. About 2.3% of the sample lies in the top ten.

A note on this clonotype: Its antigen remains unidentified. Base qualities are not recorded, but no much larger clone differs from it by a single base.

The sample's time point label, decoded: patch test 3, about 24 weeks after DPC sensitization. The treatment or condition label of this sample denotes: therapeutic diphenylcyclopropenone sensitization with weekly scalp DPC. At every patch-test visit, the blood draw took place before the patch test was put on. Patients were eligible if aged 18 to 70, diagnosed with alopecia and judged suitable for DPC therapy, and pregnant patients were excluded. Total RNA was isolated from unfractionated whole blood collected in Tempus Blood RNA tubes. The CDR3 goes from the cysteine to the phenylalanine over 15 residues. The DNA shown is the 45-base CDR3, in frame from base 1. V loses 3 bases of germline sequence and J loses 2 bases, and the interval between the two ends is 14 bases. The germline V gene (reference sequence) supplies CDR1 DFQATT and CDR2 SNEGSKA.

The source material was whole blood, sampled in connection with sensitization to the hapten diphenylcyclopropenone (DPC). The TCR was taken from a woman aged 25 to 45 with alopecia areata. Some clones in this sample may be carry-over from other donors' samples. The chain is made from TRBV20-1 and TRBJ2-1; TRBD1 might be the D gene, on 6 matching bases. The CDR3 protein sequence reads: CSASKGVGAYNEQFF. The nucleotide sequence reads TGCAGTGCTAGCAAGGGGGTGGGAGCCTACAATGAGCAGTTCTTC.